This TCR beta chain was documented in a study of blood T cell repertoires in COVID-19. Study as a whole: Collection of acute and convalescent COVID-19 samples took place in the United States, Italy and Spain. Sample material is recorded as cDNA or gDNA derived from T cells, B-cell-depleted T cells, or PBMCs.

Germline CDR1 and CDR2: MNHEY and SMNVEV (reference sequence). The CDR3 runs 14 residues. The V end lost 6 bases, the J end lost 3 bases, and 14 bases lay between the germline ends. Authors' data handling: Reference gene primer amplification gave nucleated cell count estimates. Sequencing used immunoSEQ multiplex PCR; TCRdb keeps in-frame clones, though not all of them. The DNA gave D and trimming, while V, J and clone size come from that table. The table has roughly 77,000 clones, 80% seen once. The clonotype was recovered from a woman aged 70-85 years with acute or convalescent COVID-19. The chain recombines TRBV27 with TRBJ1-2, with D perhaps matching TRBD1 (6 bases). The sequenced sample consisted of peripheral blood. The CDR3 is CASRTGRDDYGYTF. In DNA form, the CDR3 reads TGTGCCAGCAGAACAGGGAGAGACGACTATGGCTACACCTTC.